Listed below are T cell receptor beta chains from one sample, sequenced in a study of blood T cell repertoires in COVID-19. The data were produced by immunoSEQ multiplex PCR, yet TCRdb's version contains in-frame clones alone and is incomplete. The sample yields about 380,000 clones, 85% seen once. The sample was peripheral blood. These receptors all come from a young woman with acute or convalescent COVID-19. The CDR3 runs from the conserved cysteine through the conserved F or W. Each record gives: CDR3 protein, CDR3 DNA, clone size, D gene, V gene, J gene. D genes are given only for firm matches. Not all rows give a size; the values are once, few, many and, for expanded clones, a class.

CDR3aa: CATSQSGPYGYTF
CDR3nt: TGTGCCACCAGTCAATCAGGGCCCTATGGCTACACCTTC
abundance: .
d_gene: .
v_gene: TRBV24-1
j_gene: TRBJ1-2

CDR3aa: CASSSPGGYNEQFF
CDR3nt: TGTGCCAGCAGTTCCCCAGGGGGGTACAATGAGCAGTTCTTC
abundance: .
d_gene: .
v_gene: TRBV27
j_gene: TRBJ2-1

CDR3aa: CASSPGGDTEAFF
CDR3nt: TGTGCCAGCTCACCAGGGGGGGACACTGAAGCTTTCTTT
abundance: .
d_gene: .
v_gene: TRBV18
j_gene: TRBJ1-1

CDR3aa: CASSSRTVNYGYTF
CDR3nt: TGTGCCAGCAGTTCCCGGACAGTTAACTATGGCTACACCTTC
abundance: .
d_gene: .
v_gene: TRBV11-2
j_gene: TRBJ1-2

CDR3aa: CASSIGSSRSTDTQYF
CDR3nt: TGTGCCAGTAGTATAGGTTCGTCACGGAGCACAGATACGCAGTATTTT
abundance: .
d_gene: .
v_gene: TRBV19
j_gene: TRBJ2-3

CDR3aa: CASSGTGLVHEQYF
CDR3nt: TGTGCCAGCAGTGGGACGGGACTAGTCCACGAGCAGTACTTC
abundance: .
d_gene: TRBD2
v_gene: TRBV28
j_gene: TRBJ2-7

CDR3aa: CASSSGTGDYEQYF
CDR3nt: TGTGCCAGCAGCTCTGGGACAGGGGACTACGAGCAGTACTTC
abundance: .
d_gene: TRBD1
v_gene: TRBV7-9
j_gene: TRBJ2-7

CDR3aa: CAIGQGQNYGYTF
CDR3nt: TGTGCCATCGGACAGGGGCAGAACTATGGCTACACCTTC
abundance: .
d_gene: TRBD1
v_gene: TRBV7-9
j_gene: TRBJ1-2

CDR3aa: CASSYSGDLNEKLFF
CDR3nt: TGTGCCAGCAGCTACAGTGGTGACCTTAATGAAAAACTGTTTTTT
abundance: few
d_gene: .
v_gene: TRBV7-8
j_gene: TRBJ1-4

CDR3aa: CATSDLTRGQSKNTEAFF
CDR3nt: TGTGCCACCAGTGATCTGACACGTGGACAGTCGAAAAACACTGAAGCTTTCTTT
abundance: few
d_gene: .
v_gene: TRBV24-1
j_gene: TRBJ1-1

CDR3aa: CASSAGTSGGYNEQFF
CDR3nt: TGTGCCAGCAGCGCCGGGACTAGCGGGGGGTACAATGAGCAGTTCTTC
abundance: .
d_gene: TRBD2
v_gene: TRBV9
j_gene: TRBJ2-1

CDR3aa: CASRGQGDAFF
CDR3nt: TGTGCCAGCAGGGGACAGGGCGATGCTTTCTTT
abundance: .
d_gene: TRBD1
v_gene: TRBV12-3/TRBV12-4
j_gene: TRBJ1-1

CDR3aa: CASSLRGQGIQPQHF
CDR3nt: TGTGCCAGCAGTTTACGGGGACAGGGTATCCAGCCCCAGCATTTT
abundance: .
d_gene: TRBD1
v_gene: TRBV28
j_gene: TRBJ1-5

CDR3aa: CASSSRAGGVPGQGALMNTGELFF
CDR3nt: TGTGCCAGCAGCTCACGGGCGGGCGGGGTTCCGGGACAGGGGGCATTAATGAACACCGGGGAGCTGTTTTTT
abundance: once
d_gene: TRBD1
v_gene: TRBV7-1
j_gene: TRBJ2-2

CDR3aa: CASSPVPGQGRNEKLFF
CDR3nt: TGTGCCAGCTCACCTGTCCCGGGACAGGGGCGTAATGAAAAACTGTTTTTT
abundance: .
d_gene: TRBD1
v_gene: TRBV18
j_gene: TRBJ1-4

CDR3aa: CAWSWTPNTEAFF
CDR3nt: TGTGCCTGGAGTTGGACACCGAACACTGAAGCTTTCTTT
abundance: .
d_gene: .
v_gene: TRBV30
j_gene: TRBJ1-1

CDR3aa: CASSKRSTGNTIYF
CDR3nt: TGTGCCAGCAGCAAACGGAGTACTGGAAACACCATATATTTT
abundance: .
d_gene: .
v_gene: TRBV21-1
j_gene: TRBJ1-3

CDR3aa: CASRTSDWYEQYF
CDR3nt: TGCGCCAGCAGAACTAGCGATTGGTACGAGCAGTACTTC
abundance: .
d_gene: TRBD2
v_gene: TRBV10-2
j_gene: TRBJ2-7

CDR3aa: CASSLSSGDSYNEQFF
CDR3nt: TGTGCCAGCAGTCTCTCCAGCGGGGACTCCTACAATGAGCAGTTCTTC
abundance: .
d_gene: TRBD2
v_gene: TRBV27
j_gene: TRBJ2-1

CDR3aa: CASSSAGSTNEKLFF
CDR3nt: TGCGCCAGCAGCTCCGCGGGTTCAACTAATGAAAAACTGTTTTTT
abundance: .
d_gene: .
v_gene: TRBV5-1
j_gene: TRBJ1-4

CDR3aa: CASSLGLARLKETQYF
CDR3nt: TGCGCCAGCAGCTTGGGGTTAGCGCGCTTAAAAGAGACCCAGTACTTC
abundance: few
d_gene: .
v_gene: TRBV5-1
j_gene: TRBJ2-5

CDR3aa: CASKGTGGMNTEAFF
CDR3nt: TGCGCCAGCAAGGGGACAGGGGGGATGAACACTGAAGCTTTCTTT
abundance: .
d_gene: TRBD1
v_gene: TRBV5-1
j_gene: TRBJ1-1

CDR3aa: CASSLGGRAYEQYF
CDR3nt: TGTGCCAGCAGCTTAGGAGGGAGGGCCTACGAGCAGTACTTC
abundance: .
d_gene: TRBD2
v_gene: TRBV13
j_gene: TRBJ2-7

CDR3aa: CASSFTGVGSYEQYF
CDR3nt: TGTGCCAGCAGCTTCACAGGGGTGGGCTCCTACGAGCAGTACTTC
abundance: .
d_gene: TRBD1
v_gene: TRBV7-2
j_gene: TRBJ2-7

CDR3aa: CASSLNNEQFF
CDR3nt: TGTGCCAGCAGCCTTAACAATGAGCAGTTCTTC
abundance: .
d_gene: .
v_gene: TRBV27
j_gene: TRBJ2-1

CDR3aa: CASSRSLRGTYGYTF
CDR3nt: TGCGCCAGCAGCCGGTCCCTCAGGGGTACCTATGGCTACACCTTC
abundance: once
d_gene: .
v_gene: TRBV5-1
j_gene: TRBJ1-2

CDR3aa: CASSVGSGDGGPQHF
CDR3nt: TGTGCCAGCAGCGTAGGATCGGGGGACGGTGGGCCCCAGCATTTT
abundance: .
d_gene: .
v_gene: TRBV9
j_gene: TRBJ1-5

CDR3aa: CASSFSASGTYEQYF
CDR3nt: TGTGCCAGCAGTTTTTCGGCTAGCGGTACCTACGAGCAGTACTTC
abundance: .
d_gene: TRBD2
v_gene: TRBV27
j_gene: TRBJ2-7

CDR3aa: CASSQAGRDTDTQYF
CDR3nt: TGTGCCAGCAGCCAAGCCGGGAGAGACACAGATACGCAGTATTTT
abundance: .
d_gene: .
v_gene: TRBV3-1/TRBV3-2
j_gene: TRBJ2-3

CDR3aa: CASSQGLAGGRDTQYF
CDR3nt: TGCGCCAGCAGCCAAGGTCTAGCGGGGGGGCGAGATACGCAGTATTTT
abundance: .
d_gene: TRBD2
v_gene: TRBV4-1
j_gene: TRBJ2-3

CDR3aa: CASSYGQGSYEQYF
CDR3nt: TGTGCCAGCAGTTACGGGCAGGGCTCCTACGAGCAGTACTTC
abundance: .
d_gene: .
v_gene: TRBV6-5
j_gene: TRBJ2-7

CDR3aa: CASTRGFNTEAFF
CDR3nt: TGTGCCAGCACCCGGGGGTTTAACACTGAAGCTTTCTTT
abundance: .
d_gene: .
v_gene: TRBV12-3/TRBV12-4
j_gene: TRBJ1-1

CDR3aa: CASSSYPTSGATTGELFF
CDR3nt: TGTGCCAGCAGCTCCTACCCGACTAGCGGGGCTACCACCGGGGAGCTGTTTTTT
abundance: .
d_gene: TRBD2
v_gene: TRBV11-2
j_gene: TRBJ2-2

CDR3aa: CASSISGGSNQPQHF
CDR3nt: TGTGCCAGTAGTATTAGCGGGGGTAGCAATCAGCCCCAGCATTTT
abundance: .
d_gene: .
v_gene: TRBV19
j_gene: TRBJ1-5

CDR3aa: CASSPQGPNYGYTF
CDR3nt: TGTGCCAGCTCACCACAGGGGCCTAACTATGGCTACACCTTC
abundance: .
d_gene: .
v_gene: TRBV18
j_gene: TRBJ1-2

CDR3aa: CASSQVLGASGNTIYF
CDR3nt: TGTGCCAGCAGCCAAGTGCTGGGGGCTTCTGGAAACACCATATATTTT
abundance: .
d_gene: .
v_gene: TRBV4-2
j_gene: TRBJ1-3

CDR3aa: CASSYGEVASTDTQYF
CDR3nt: TGTGCCAGCAGTTACGGCGAGGTCGCCAGCACAGATACGCAGTATTTT
abundance: .
d_gene: .
v_gene: TRBV6-6
j_gene: TRBJ2-3

CDR3aa: CASSLSGPYEQYF
CDR3nt: TGTGCCAGCAGCTTATCAGGGCCCTACGAGCAGTACTTC
abundance: .
d_gene: .
v_gene: TRBV13
j_gene: TRBJ2-7

CDR3aa: CASSYTGTPLNTEAFF
CDR3nt: TGTGCCAGCAGTTACACAGGGACCCCACTGAACACTGAAGCTTTCTTT
abundance: .
d_gene: .
v_gene: TRBV6-5
j_gene: TRBJ1-1

CDR3aa: CASSASGSYEQYF
CDR3nt: TGCGCCAGCAGTGCTAGCGGGTCCTACGAGCAGTACTTC
abundance: .
d_gene: TRBD2
v_gene: TRBV10-2
j_gene: TRBJ2-7

CDR3aa: CASGPQNLLDGYTF
CDR3nt: TGCGCCAGCGGCCCACAGAATCTACTCGATGGCTACACCTTC
abundance: once
d_gene: .
v_gene: TRBV4-1
j_gene: TRBJ1-2

CDR3aa: CASSPSGANYGYTF
CDR3nt: TGTGCCAGCTCACCAAGCGGTGCTAACTATGGCTACACCTTC
abundance: .
d_gene: .
v_gene: TRBV18
j_gene: TRBJ1-2

CDR3aa: CASSLTSGRVFDEQFF
CDR3nt: TGTGCCAGTAGTTTGACTAGCGGGAGGGTTTTTGATGAGCAGTTCTTC
abundance: .
d_gene: TRBD2
v_gene: TRBV19
j_gene: TRBJ2-1

CDR3aa: CASSLTGGPNYGYTF
CDR3nt: TGTGCCAGCAGCTTAACTGGCGGGCCCAACTATGGCTACACCTTC
abundance: .
d_gene: .
v_gene: TRBV7-3
j_gene: TRBJ1-2

CDR3aa: CASSGRTGDTGELFF
CDR3nt: TGTGCCAGCAGCGGGCGGACAGGGGACACCGGGGAGCTGTTTTTT
abundance: .
d_gene: TRBD1
v_gene: TRBV9
j_gene: TRBJ2-2

CDR3aa: CASSGGSSYNEQFF
CDR3nt: TGCGCCAGCAGTGGGGGGAGCTCCTACAATGAGCAGTTCTTC
abundance: .
d_gene: .
v_gene: TRBV5-1
j_gene: TRBJ2-1

CDR3aa: CASSEGGGRGLAGTEQETQYF
CDR3nt: TGTGCCAGCAGTGAAGGCGGGGGTCGGGGACTAGCGGGGACCGAGCAAGAGACCCAGTACTTC
abundance: .
d_gene: TRBD2
v_gene: TRBV6-1
j_gene: TRBJ2-5

CDR3aa: CASSPGTGGPNTGELFF
CDR3nt: TGTGCCAGTAGTCCCGGGACAGGGGGGCCGAACACCGGGGAGCTGTTTTTT
abundance: .
d_gene: TRBD1
v_gene: TRBV19
j_gene: TRBJ2-2

CDR3aa: CASSWGQGASYTF
CDR3nt: TGTGCCAGCAGTTGGGGACAGGGGGCGAGCTACACCTTC
abundance: .
d_gene: TRBD1
v_gene: TRBV6-2/TRBV6-3
j_gene: TRBJ1-2

CDR3aa: CASTPGGNTEAFF
CDR3nt: TGCGCCAGCACCCCCGGAGGGAACACTGAAGCTTTCTTT
abundance: once
d_gene: .
v_gene: TRBV5-1
j_gene: TRBJ1-1

CDR3aa: CASSRSGRATDTQYF
CDR3nt: TGTGCCAGCAGTCGTAGCGGGAGGGCCACAGATACGCAGTATTTT
abundance: .
d_gene: TRBD2
v_gene: TRBV6-5
j_gene: TRBJ2-3

CDR3aa: CASRTGMADTEAFF
CDR3nt: TGTGCCAGCAGGACAGGGATGGCGGACACTGAAGCTTTCTTT
abundance: .
d_gene: TRBD1
v_gene: TRBV28
j_gene: TRBJ1-1

CDR3aa: CASSIKGDSNQPQHF
CDR3nt: TGTGCCAGTAGTATAAAGGGGGACAGCAATCAGCCCCAGCATTTT
abundance: many
d_gene: .
v_gene: TRBV19
j_gene: TRBJ1-5

CDR3aa: CASRTLRTKGNVISPLHF
CDR3nt: TGTGCCAGCAGAACCCTTCGGACGAAGGGGAATGTAATTTCACCCCTCCACTTT
abundance: .
d_gene: .
v_gene: TRBV6-7
j_gene: TRBJ1-6